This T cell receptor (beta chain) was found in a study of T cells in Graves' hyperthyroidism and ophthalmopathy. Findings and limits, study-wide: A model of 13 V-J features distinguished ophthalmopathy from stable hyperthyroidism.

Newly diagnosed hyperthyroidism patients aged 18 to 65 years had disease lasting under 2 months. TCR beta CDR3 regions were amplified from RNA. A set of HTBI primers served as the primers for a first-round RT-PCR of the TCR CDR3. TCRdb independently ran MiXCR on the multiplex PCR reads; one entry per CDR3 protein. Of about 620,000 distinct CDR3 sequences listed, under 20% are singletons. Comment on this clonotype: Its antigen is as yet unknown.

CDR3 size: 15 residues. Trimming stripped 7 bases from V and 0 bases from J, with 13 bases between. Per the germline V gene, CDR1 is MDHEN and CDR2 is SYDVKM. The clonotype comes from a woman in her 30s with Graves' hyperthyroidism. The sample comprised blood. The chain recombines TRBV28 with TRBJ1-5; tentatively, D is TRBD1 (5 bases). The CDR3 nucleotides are TGTGCCAGCATCGGGGGTACCTATAGCAATCAGCCCCAGCATTTT. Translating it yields CASIGGTYSNQPQHF.